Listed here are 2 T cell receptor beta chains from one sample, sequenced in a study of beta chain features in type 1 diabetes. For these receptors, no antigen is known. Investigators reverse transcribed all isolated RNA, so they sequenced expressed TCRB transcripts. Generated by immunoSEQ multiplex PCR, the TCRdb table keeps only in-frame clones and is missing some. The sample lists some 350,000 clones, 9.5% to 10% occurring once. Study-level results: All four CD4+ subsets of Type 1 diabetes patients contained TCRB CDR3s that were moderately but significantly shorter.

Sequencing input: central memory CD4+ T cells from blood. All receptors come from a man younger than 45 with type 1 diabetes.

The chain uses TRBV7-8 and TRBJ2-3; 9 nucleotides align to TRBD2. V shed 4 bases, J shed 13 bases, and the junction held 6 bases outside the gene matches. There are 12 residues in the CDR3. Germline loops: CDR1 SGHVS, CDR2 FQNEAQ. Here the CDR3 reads CASSSLAGREYF. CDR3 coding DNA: TGTGCCAGCAGCTCCCTAGCGGGACGGGAGTATTTT.

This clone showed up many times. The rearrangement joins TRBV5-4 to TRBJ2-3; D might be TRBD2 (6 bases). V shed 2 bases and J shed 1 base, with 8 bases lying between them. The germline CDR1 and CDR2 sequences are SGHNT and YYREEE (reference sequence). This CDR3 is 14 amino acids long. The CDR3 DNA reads TGTGCCAGCAGCTTTTGGGGGGGCACAGATACGCAGTATTTT. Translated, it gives CASSFWGGTDTQYF.